The source of this T cell receptor beta chain is a study of vaccination and CD4 T cells after COVID-19. Whole-study context: The makeup of the convalescents was six males and four females, two of them Hispanic. Stimulation used overlapping spike peptides from SARS-CoV-2, HCoV-NL63, HCoV-OC43 and HCoV-229E.

The CDR3 runs 14 residues. The germline V and J ends were trimmed by 6 bases and 1 base, with 13 bases remaining between them. CDR1 and CDR2 (germline): LNHDA, SQIVND (reference sequence). Sequenced with the Oncomine TCR Beta short-read assay was DNA taken from cultured CD4+ T cells. TCRdb reprocessed the PCR reads with MiXCR, giving one entry per CDR3 protein. The sample contains tens of thousands of distinct CDR3 sequences, roughly 50% of which appear only once. In the case of this clonotype: Its antigen is still unknown.

As to time point: late sampling 161 to 241 days after vaccination in a few convalescent patients. This sample's treatment: approximately 9-day PBMC culture with coronavirus spike peptide pools or control peptides (ViraFEST assay). Fresh replacement IL-2 medium substituted for half the medium on days 3 and 7. This sequence was found in a human donor who had recovered from COVID-19. The sample consisted of CD4+ T cells from blood, cultured in vitro, taken about 7 months after SARS-CoV-2 vaccination. The V and J genes are TRBV19 and TRBJ2-7, with D tentatively TRBD1 or TRBD2 (5 bases each). This chain's CDR3 is CASRKWDGSYEQYF. The CDR3 DNA reads as TGTGCCAGTAGGAAGTGGGACGGATCCTACGAGCAGTACTTC.